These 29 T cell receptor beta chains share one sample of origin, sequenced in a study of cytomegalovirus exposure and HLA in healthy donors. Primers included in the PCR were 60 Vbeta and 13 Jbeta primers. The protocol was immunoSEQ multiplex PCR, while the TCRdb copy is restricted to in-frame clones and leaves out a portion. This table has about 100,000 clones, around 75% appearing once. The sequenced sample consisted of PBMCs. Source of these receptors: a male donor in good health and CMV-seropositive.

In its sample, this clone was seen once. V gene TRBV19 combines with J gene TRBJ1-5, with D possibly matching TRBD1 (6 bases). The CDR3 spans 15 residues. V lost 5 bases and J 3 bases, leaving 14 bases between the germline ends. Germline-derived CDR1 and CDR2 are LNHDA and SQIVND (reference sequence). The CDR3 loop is CASSRRQANNQPQHF. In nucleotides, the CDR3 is TGTGCCAGTAGTCGTAGACAGGCCAACAATCAGCCCCAGCATTTT.

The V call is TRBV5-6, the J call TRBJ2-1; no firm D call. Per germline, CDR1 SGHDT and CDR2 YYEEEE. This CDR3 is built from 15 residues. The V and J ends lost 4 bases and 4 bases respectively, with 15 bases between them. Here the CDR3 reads CASSLGPNPYNEQFF. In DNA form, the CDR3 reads TGTGCCAGCAGCCTTGGCCCGAATCCTTACAATGAGCAGTTCTTC.

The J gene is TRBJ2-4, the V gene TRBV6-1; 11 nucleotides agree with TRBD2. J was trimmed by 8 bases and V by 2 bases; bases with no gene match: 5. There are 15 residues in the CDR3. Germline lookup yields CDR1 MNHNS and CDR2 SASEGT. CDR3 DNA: TGTGCCAGCAGTGAAAAAACTAGCGGGGGAGACATTCAGTACTTC. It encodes CASSEKTSGGDIQYF.

The CDR3: CASRQGTLPGPQHF. In DNA, the CDR3 is TGCGCCAGTCGACAGGGGACCCTACCGGGGCCCCAGCATTTT. This chain connects TRBV5-1 to TRBJ1-5; 8 nucleotides match TRBD1. Germline V gene lookup returns CDR1 SGHRS and CDR2 YFSETQ. This CDR3 has 14 residues. V trimming: 8 bases; J trimming: 9 bases; junction bases outside the gene matches: 13. The full variable domain, its missing parts supplied by reference TRBV5-1 and TRBJ1-5, is KAGVTQTPRYLIKTRGQQVTLSCSPISGHRSVSWYQQTPGQGLQFLFEYFSETQRNKGNFPGRFSGRQFSNSRSEMNVSTLELGDSALYLCASRQGTLPGPQHFGDGTRLSIL.

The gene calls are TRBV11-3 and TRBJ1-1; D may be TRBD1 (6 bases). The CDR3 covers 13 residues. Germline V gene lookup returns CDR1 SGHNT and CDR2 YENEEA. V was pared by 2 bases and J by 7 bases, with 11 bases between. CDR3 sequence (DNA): TGTGCCAGCAGCTTAAGGGACAAGTTTGAAGCTTTCTTT. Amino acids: CASSLRDKFEAFF.

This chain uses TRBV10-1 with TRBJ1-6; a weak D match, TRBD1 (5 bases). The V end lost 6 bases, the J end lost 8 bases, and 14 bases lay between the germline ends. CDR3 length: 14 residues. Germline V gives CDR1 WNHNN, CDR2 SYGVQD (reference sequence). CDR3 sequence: CASRVGVRDSPLHF. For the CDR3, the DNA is TGCGCCAGCAGAGTAGGGGTCCGTGATTCACCCCTCCACTTT.

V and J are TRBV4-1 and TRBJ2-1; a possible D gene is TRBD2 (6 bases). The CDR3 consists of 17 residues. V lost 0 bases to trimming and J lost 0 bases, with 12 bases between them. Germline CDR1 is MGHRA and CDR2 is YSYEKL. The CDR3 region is CASSQEVGSSSYNEQFF. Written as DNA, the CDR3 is TGCGCCAGCAGCCAAGAGGTCGGGAGTAGCTCCTACAATGAGCAGTTCTTC.

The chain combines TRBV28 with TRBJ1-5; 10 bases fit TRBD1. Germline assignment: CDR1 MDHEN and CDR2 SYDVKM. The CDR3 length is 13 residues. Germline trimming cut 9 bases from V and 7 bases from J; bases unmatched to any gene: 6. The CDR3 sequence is CASSTGGYQPQHF. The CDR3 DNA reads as TGTGCCAGTTCGACAGGGGGCTACCAGCCCCAGCATTTT.

CDR3 residues: CASSLATGKAETQYF. The CDR3 DNA is TGCGCCAGCAGCTTGGCCACAGGGAAGGCGGAGACCCAGTACTTC. The chain uses TRBV5-1 and TRBJ2-5, with a tentative D call TRBD1 (6 bases). Germline assignment: CDR1 SGHRS and CDR2 YFSETQ. The CDR3 has 15 residues. With 0 bases removed from V and 5 bases from J, the gap between germline ends came to 14 bases.

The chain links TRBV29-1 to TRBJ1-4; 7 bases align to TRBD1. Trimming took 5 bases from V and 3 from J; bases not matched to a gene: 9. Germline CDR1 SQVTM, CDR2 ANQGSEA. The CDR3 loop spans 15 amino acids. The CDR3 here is CSVQQRGLANEKLFF. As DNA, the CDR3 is TGCAGCGTTCAACAGAGGGGGCTGGCTAATGAAAAACTGTTTTTT.

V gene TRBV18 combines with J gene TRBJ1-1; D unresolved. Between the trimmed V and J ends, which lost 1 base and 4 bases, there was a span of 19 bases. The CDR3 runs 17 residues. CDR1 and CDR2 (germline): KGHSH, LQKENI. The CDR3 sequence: CASSPLRGGIASTEAFF. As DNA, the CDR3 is TGTGCCAGCTCACCACTCCGCGGTGGTATAGCCAGCACTGAAGCTTTCTTT.

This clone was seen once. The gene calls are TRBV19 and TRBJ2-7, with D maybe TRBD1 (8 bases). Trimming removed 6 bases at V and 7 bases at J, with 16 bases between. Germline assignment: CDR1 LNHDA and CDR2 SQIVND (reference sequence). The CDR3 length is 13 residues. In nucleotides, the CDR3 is TGTGCCAGTAGCCGCGGGGGACAGGCAGAGCAGTACTTC. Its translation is CASSRGGQAEQYF.

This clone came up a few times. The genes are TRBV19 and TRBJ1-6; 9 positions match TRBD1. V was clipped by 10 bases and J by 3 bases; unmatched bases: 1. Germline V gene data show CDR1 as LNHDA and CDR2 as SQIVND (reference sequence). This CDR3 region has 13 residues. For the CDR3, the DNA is TGTGCCACGACAGGGGGCTATAATTCACCCCTCCACTTT. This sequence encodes CATTGGYNSPLHF.

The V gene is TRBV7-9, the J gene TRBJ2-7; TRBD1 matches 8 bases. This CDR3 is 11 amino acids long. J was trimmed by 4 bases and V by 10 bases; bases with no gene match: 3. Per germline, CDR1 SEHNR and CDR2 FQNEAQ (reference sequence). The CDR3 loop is CATQGAYEQYF. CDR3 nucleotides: TGTGCCACCCAGGGGGCTTACGAGCAGTACTTC. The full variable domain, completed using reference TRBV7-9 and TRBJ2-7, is DTGVSQNPRHKITKRGQNVTFRCDPISEHNRLYWYRQTLGQGPEFLTYFQNEAQLEKSRLLSDRFSAERPKGSFSTLEIQRTEQGDSAMYLCATQGAYEQYFGPGTRLTVT.

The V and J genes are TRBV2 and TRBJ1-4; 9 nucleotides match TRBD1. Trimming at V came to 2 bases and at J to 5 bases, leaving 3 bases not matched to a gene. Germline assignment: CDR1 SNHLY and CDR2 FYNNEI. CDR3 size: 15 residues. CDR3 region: CASSERGTGNEKLFF. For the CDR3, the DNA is TGTGCCAGCAGTGAAAGGGGGACAGGGAATGAAAAACTGTTTTTT. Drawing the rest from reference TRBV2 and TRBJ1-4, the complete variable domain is EPEVTQTPSHQVTQMGQEVILRCVPISNHLYFYWYRQILGQKVEFLVSFYNNEISEKSEIFDDQFSVERPDGSNFTLKIRSTKLEDSAMYFCASSERGTGNEKLFFGSGTQLSVL.

The CDR3 DNA reads as TGTGCCAGCAGCTCTCGCGAGCGGGGTGGATGGAATGAGCAGTTCTTC. As protein: CASSSRERGGWNEQFF. The V call is TRBV7-8, the J call TRBJ2-1; 7 bases match TRBD2. The germline V gene has CDR1 SGHVS and CDR2 FQNEAQ. The CDR3 loop spans 16 amino acids. V shed 4 bases, J shed 7 bases, and the junction held 13 bases outside the gene matches.

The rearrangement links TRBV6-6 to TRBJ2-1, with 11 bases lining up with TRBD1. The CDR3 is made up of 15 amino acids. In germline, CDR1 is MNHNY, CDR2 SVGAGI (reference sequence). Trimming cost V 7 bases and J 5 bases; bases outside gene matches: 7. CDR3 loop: CASIPGTGGNNEQFF. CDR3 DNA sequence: TGTGCCAGCATACCCGGGACAGGGGGGAACAATGAGCAGTTCTTC.

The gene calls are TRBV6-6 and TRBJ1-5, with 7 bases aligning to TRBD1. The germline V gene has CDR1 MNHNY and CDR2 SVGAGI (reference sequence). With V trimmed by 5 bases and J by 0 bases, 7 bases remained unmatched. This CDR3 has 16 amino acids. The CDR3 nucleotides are TGTGCCAGCAGTAGGGGGACAGCTTATAGCAATCAGCCCCAGCATTTT. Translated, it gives CASSRGTAYSNQPQHF.

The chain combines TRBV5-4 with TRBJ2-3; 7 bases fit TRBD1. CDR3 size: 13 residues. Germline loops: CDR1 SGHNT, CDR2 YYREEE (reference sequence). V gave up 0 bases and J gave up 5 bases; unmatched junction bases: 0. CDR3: CASSLGQGDTQYF. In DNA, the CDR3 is TGTGCCAGCAGCTTGGGACAGGGAGATACGCAGTATTTT.

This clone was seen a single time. The CDR3 DNA sequence: TGTGCCAGCAGCTTAGGGTCGCAGGCCCGAGAGACCCAGTACTTC. Its protein product is CASSLGSQARETQYF. This chain links TRBV7-2 with TRBJ2-5, with D unclear. Germline V CDR1 and CDR2: SGHTA, FQGNSA. This CDR3 region has 15 residues. The V gene lost 1 base and the J gene lost 4 bases, with 13 bases spanning the gap.

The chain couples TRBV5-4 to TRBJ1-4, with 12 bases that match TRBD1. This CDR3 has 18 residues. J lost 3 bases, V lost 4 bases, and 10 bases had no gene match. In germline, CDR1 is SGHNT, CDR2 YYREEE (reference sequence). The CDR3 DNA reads TGTGCCAGCAGCCATAACCGGGACAGGGGGCATGCTAATGAAAAACTGTTTTTT. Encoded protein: CASSHNRDRGHANEKLFF.

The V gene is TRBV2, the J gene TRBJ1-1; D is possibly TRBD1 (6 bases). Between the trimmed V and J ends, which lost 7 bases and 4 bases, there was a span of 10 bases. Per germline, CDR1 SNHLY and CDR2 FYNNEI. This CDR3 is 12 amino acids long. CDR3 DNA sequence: TGTGCCAGCAAGGGGGGGGTCACTGAAGCTTTCTTT. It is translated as CASKGGVTEAFF.

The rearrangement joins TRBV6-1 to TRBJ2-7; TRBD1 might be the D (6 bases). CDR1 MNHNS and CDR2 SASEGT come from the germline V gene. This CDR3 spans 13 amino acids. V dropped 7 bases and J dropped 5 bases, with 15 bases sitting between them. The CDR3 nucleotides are TGTGCCAGCAATCCGGGACAAGCCCACGAGCAGTACTTC. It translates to CASNPGQAHEQYF.

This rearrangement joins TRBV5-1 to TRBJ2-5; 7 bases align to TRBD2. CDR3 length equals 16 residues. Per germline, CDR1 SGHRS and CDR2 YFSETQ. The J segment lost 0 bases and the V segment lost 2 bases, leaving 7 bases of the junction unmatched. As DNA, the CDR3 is TGCGCCAGCAGCTTACAACCCGGGGGGAACCAAGAGACCCAGTACTTC. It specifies CASSLQPGGNQETQYF.

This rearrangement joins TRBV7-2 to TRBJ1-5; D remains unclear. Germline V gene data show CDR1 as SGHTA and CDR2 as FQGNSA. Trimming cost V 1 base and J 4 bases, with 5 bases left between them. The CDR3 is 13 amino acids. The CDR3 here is CASSLERNQPQHF. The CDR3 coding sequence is TGTGCCAGCAGCTTAGAACGGAATCAGCCCCAGCATTTT.

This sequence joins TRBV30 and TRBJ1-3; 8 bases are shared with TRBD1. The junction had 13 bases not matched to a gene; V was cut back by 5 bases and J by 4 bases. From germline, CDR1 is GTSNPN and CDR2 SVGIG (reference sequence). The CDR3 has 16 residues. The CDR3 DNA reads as TGTGCCTGGTTCGAATGGACAGGGAATATCGGAAACACCATATATTTT. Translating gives CAWFEWTGNIGNTIYF.

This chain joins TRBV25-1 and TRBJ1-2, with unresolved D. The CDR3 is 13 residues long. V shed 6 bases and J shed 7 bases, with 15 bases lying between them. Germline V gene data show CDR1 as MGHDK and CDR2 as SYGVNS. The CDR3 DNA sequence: TGTGCCAGCAGCGCAAACAGTGGATCTGGCTACACCTTC. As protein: CASSANSGSGYTF.

The CDR3 coding sequence is TGTGCCTGGAGTGACCTTTTATTAGACAGTCCGGATTTCGACTATGGCTACACCTTC. Translation: CAWSDLLLDSPDFDYGYTF. This sequence joins TRBV30 and TRBJ1-2; D may be TRBD1 (5 bases). The CDR3 has 19 residues. Trimming cost V 1 base and J 3 bases, with 27 bases left between them. Germline V gives CDR1 GTSNPN, CDR2 SVGIG (reference sequence).

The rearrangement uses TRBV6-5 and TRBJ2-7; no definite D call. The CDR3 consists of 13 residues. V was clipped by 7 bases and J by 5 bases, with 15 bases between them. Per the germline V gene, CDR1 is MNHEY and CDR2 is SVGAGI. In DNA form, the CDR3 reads TGTGCCAGCACTCGGAGCTTTAAGGACGAGCAGTACTTC. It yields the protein CASTRSFKDEQYF.